In its sample, the clone carrying this T cell receptor (beta chain) was seen a few times. Its cognate antigen is unknown. The sample belongs to a study of blood T cells in healthy people across ages. General study findings and limits: CMV status of donors was not determined, possibly confounding expanded clonotype changes.

At least 6.5 million PBMCs were isolated per sample. With a J-beta primer mix and a sample-barcoded 5' primer, a second PCR ran about 6 to 11 cycles. Every cDNA molecule bore a tag from a template-switch adaptor containing 12 random nucleotides. Every individual sample yielded 2.5 million or more paired-end reads (each containing CDR3). Via MiXCR, TCRdb re-called the 5' RACE reads, giving one row per CDR3 protein. Among some 1.1 million distinct CDR3 sequences, less than 45% were seen once, and the ten largest hold about an eighth. The CDR3 is made up of 15 amino acids. With V trimmed by 1 base and J by 6 bases, 7 bases remained unmatched. Germline CDR1 reads SGHRS; CDR2 reads YFSETQ.

The genes are TRBV5-1 and TRBJ2-3; 8 bases line up with TRBD2. This receptor was obtained from a man aged 18 to 30 in good health. Sequenced material: blood. This CDR3 is CASSLRAGAGDTQYF. CDR3 DNA: TGCGCCAGCAGCTTGCGAGCGGGGGCAGGCGATACGCAGTATTTT.